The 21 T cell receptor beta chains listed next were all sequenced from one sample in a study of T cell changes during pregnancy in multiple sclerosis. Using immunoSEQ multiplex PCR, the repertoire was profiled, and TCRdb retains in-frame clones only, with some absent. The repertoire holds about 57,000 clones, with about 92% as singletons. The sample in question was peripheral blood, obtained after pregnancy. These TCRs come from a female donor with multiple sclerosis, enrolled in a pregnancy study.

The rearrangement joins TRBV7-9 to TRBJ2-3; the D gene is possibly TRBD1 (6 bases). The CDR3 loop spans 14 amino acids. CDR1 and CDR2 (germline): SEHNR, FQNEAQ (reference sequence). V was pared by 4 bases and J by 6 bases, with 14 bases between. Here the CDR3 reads CASSSTGQADTQYF. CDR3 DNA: TGTGCCAGCAGCTCCACAGGGCAGGCGGATACGCAGTATTTT.

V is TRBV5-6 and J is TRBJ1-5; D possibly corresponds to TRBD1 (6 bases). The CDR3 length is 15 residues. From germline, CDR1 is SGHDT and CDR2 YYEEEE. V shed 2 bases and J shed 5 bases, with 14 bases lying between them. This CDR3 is CASSFGRGFDQPQHF. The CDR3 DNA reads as TGTGCCAGCAGCTTTGGCAGGGGCTTTGATCAGCCCCAGCATTTT.

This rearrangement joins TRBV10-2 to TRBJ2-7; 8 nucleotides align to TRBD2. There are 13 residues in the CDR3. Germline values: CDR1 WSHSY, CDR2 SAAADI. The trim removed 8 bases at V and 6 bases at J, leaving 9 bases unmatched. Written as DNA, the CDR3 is TGCGCCAGCTTGGGGCTAGCGGGTCCCGAGCAGTACTTC. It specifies CASLGLAGPEQYF.

The CDR3, as DNA: TGTGCCAGCAGCGCCAGAGGGGGAGAAGTCACCGGGGAGCTGTTTTTT. Amino acid sequence: CASSARGGEVTGELFF. The chain employs TRBV9 and TRBJ2-2; D might be TRBD1 (6 bases). CDR1 and CDR2 (germline): SGDLS, YYNGEE. The CDR3 is made up of 16 amino acids. V was clipped by 3 bases and J by 4 bases, with 16 bases between them.

DNA for the CDR3: TGTGCCAGCAGCCAAGCCGGGACATCGGATCAGCCCCAGCATTTT. Translation gives CASSQAGTSDQPQHF. V gene TRBV4-2 combines with J gene TRBJ1-5, with D tentatively TRBD1 (6 bases). CDR1 and CDR2 from the germline V gene are LGHNA and YNFKEQ. Between the trimmed V and J ends, which lost 1 base and 5 bases, there was a span of 12 bases. The CDR3 has 15 residues.

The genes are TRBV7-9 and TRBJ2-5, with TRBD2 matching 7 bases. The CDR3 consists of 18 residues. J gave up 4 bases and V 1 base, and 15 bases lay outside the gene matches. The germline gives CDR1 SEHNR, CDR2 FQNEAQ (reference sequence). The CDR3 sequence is CASSLEPLGRGGRETQYF. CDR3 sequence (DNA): TGTGCCAGCAGCTTAGAGCCCCTCGGTAGGGGCGGGAGAGAGACCCAGTACTTC.

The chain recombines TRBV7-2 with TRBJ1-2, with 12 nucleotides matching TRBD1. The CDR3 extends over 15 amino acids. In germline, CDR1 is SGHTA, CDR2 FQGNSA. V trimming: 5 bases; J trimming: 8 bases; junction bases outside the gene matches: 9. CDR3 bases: TGTGCCAGCAGCCCGACGGGACAGGGGGCGTCCGGCTACACCTTC. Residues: CASSPTGQGASGYTF.

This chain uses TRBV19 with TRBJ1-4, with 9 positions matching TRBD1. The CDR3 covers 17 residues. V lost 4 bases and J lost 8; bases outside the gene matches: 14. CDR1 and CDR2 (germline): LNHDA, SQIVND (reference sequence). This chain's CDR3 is CASSTWGQGASWEKLFF. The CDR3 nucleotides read TGTGCCAGTAGTACGTGGGGACAGGGCGCCTCTTGGGAAAAACTGTTTTTT.

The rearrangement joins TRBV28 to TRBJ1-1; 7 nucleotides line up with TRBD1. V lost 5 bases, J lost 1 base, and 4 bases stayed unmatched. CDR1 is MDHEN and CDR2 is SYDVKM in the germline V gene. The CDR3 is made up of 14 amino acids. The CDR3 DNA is TGTGCCAGCAGTCTACAGGGGAGGAACACTGAAGCTTTCTTT. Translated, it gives CASSLQGRNTEAFF.

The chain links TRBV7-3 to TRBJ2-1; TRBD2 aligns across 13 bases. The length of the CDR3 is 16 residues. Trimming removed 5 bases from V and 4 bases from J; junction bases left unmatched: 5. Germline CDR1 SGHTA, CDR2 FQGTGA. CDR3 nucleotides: TGTGCCAGCAGCGACAGGACTAGCGGGAGATACAATGAGCAGTTCTTC. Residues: CASSDRTSGRYNEQFF. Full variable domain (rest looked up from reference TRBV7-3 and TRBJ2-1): GAGVSQTPSNKVTEKGKYVELRCDPISGHTALYWYRQSLGQGPEFLIYFQGTGAADDSGLPNDRFFAVRPEGSVSTLKIQRTERGDSAVYLCASSDRTSGRYNEQFFGPGTRLTVL.

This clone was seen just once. The CDR3 DNA follows: TGCGCCAGCAGTCCTAGCGGGAGCTCGAACGAGCAGTACTTC. This encodes CASSPSGSSNEQYF. The chain joins TRBV4-1 to TRBJ2-7, with 10 positions matching TRBD2. The germline V gene has CDR1 MGHRA and CDR2 YSYEKL. The CDR3 has 14 residues. V lost 6 bases to trimming and J lost 5 bases; unmatched junction nucleotides: 7.

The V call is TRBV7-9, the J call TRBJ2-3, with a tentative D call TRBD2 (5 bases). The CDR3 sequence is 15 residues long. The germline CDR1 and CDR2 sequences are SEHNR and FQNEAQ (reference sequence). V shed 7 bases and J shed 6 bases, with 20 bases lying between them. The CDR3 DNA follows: TGTGCCAGCACCCCCGGGAACAATGCCGGGGATACGCAGTATTTT. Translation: CASTPGNNAGDTQYF.

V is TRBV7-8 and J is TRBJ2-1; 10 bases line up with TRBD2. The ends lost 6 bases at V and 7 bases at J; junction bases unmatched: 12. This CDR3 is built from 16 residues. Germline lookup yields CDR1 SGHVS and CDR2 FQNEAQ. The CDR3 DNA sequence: TGTGCCAGCAGTTTAACTCCGGGACTAGCGAAGAATGAGCAGTTCTTC. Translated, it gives CASSLTPGLAKNEQFF.

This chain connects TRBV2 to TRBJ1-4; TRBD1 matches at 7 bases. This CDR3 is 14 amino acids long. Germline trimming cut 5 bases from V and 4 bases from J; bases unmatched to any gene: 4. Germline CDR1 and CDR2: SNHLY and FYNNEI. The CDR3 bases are TGTGCCAGCAGTCCGGGACAGCGTAATGAAAAACTGTTTTTT. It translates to CASSPGQRNEKLFF.

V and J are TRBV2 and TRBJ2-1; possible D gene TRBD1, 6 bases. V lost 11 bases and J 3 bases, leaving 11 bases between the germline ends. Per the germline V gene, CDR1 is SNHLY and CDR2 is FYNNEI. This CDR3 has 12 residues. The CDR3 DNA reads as TGTGCCCGCCGGGACAACTACAATGAGCAGTTCTTC. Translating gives CARRDNYNEQFF.

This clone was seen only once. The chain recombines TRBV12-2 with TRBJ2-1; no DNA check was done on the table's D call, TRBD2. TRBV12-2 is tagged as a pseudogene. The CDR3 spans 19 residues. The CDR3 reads CASRNDNGGTPSSYNEQFF. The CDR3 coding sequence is TGTGCAAGTCGCAACGATAACGGCGGAACCCCCAGCTCCTACAATGAGCAGTTCTTC.

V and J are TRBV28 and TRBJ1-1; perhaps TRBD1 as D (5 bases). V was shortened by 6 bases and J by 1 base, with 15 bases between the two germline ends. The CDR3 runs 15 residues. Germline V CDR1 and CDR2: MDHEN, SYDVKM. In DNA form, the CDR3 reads TGTGCCAGCAGGTTCTGGAGCGGGGGGAACACTGAAGCTTTCTTT. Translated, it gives CASRFWSGGNTEAFF.

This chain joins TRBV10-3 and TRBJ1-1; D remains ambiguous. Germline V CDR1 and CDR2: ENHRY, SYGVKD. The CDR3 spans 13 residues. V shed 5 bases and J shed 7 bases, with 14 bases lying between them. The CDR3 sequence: CAISSRGPFEAFF. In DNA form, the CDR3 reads TGTGCCATCAGTTCTAGAGGTCCTTTTGAAGCTTTCTTT.

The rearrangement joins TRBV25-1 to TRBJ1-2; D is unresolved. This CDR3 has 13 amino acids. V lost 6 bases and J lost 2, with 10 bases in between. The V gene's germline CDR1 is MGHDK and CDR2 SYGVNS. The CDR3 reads CASRGWQNYGYTF. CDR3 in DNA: TGTGCCAGCAGGGGCTGGCAGAACTATGGCTACACCTTC.

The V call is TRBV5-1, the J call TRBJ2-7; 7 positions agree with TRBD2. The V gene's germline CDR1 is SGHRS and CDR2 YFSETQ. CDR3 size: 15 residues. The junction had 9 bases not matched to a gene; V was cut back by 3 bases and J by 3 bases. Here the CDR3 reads CASSYPSGPGYEQYF. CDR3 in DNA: TGCGCCAGCAGCTATCCTAGCGGCCCGGGCTACGAGCAGTACTTC.

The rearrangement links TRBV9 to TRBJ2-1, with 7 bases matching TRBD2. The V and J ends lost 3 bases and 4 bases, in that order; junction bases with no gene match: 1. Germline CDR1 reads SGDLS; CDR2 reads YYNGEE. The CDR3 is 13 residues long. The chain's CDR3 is CASSGGGYNEQFF. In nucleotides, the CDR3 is TGTGCCAGCAGCGGGGGAGGGTACAATGAGCAGTTCTTC. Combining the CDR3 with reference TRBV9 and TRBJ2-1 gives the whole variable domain DSGVTQTPKHLITATGQRVTLRCSPRSGDLSVYWYQQSLDQGLQFLIQYYNGEERAKGNILERFSAQQFPDLHSELNLSSLELGDSALYFCASSGGGYNEQFFGPGTRLTVL.